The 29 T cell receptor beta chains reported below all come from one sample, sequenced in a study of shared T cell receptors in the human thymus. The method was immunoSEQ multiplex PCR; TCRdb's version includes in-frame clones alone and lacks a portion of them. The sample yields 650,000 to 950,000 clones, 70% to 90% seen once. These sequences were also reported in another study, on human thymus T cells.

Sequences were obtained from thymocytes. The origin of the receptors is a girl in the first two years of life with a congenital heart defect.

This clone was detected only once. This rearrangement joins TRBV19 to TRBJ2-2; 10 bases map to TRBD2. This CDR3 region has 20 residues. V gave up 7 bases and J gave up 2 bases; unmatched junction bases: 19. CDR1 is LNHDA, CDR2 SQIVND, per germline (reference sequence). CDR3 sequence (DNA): TGTGCCAGTAATACTAGCGGGGAGTTTCATACCCTGCTAAACACCGGGGAGCTGTTTTTT. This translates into CASNTSGEFHTLLNTGELFF. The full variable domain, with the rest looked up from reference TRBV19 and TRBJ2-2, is DGGITQSPKYLFRKEGQNVTLSCEQNLNHDAMYWYRQDPGQGLRLIYYSQIVNDFQKGDIAEGYSVSREKKESFPLTVTSAQKNPTAFYLCASNTSGEFHTLLNTGELFFGEGSRLTVL.

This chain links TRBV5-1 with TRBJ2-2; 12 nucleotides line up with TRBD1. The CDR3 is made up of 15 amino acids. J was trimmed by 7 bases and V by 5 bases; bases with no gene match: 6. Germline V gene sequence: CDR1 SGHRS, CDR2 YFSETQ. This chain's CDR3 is CASRFGTGGCGELFF. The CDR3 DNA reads TGCGCCAGCAGGTTCGGGACAGGGGGCTGCGGGGAGCTGTTTTTT. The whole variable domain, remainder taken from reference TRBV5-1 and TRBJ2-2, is KAGVTQTPRYLIKTRGQQVTLSCSPISGHRSVSWYQQTPGQGLQFLFEYFSETQRNKGNFPGRFSGRQFSNSRSEMNVSTLELGDSALYLCASRFGTGGCGELFFGEGSRLTVL.

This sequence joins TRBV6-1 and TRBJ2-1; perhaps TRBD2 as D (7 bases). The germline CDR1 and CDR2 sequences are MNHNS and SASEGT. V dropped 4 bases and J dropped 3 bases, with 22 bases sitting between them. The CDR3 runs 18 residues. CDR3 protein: CASSGHSRGLAVYNEQFF. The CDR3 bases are TGTGCCAGCAGTGGACATTCGCGGGGGCTAGCGGTCTACAATGAGCAGTTCTTC.

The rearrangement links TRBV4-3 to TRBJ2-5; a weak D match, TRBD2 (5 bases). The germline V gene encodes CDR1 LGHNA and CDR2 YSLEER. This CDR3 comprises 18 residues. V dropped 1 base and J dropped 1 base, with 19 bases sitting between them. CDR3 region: CASSQGGEAPSFQETQYF. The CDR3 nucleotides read TGCGCCAGCAGCCAAGGGGGAGAGGCGCCCAGTTTCCAAGAGACCCAGTACTTC.

This chain's CDR3 is CASIPGQQNTEAFF. CDR3 DNA: TGTGCCAGCATTCCGGGACAGCAGAACACTGAAGCTTTCTTT. The chain uses TRBV6-1 and TRBJ1-1, with 7 bases that match TRBD1. The length of the CDR3 is 14 residues. Germline V lookup: CDR1 MNHNS, CDR2 SASEGT. V was clipped by 7 bases and J by 1 base; unmatched bases: 6.

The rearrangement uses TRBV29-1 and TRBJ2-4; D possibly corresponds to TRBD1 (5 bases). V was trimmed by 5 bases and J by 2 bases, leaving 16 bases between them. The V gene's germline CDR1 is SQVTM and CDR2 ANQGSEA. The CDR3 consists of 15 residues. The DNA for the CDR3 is TGCAGCGTTCAATACAGGCGGCTGACCAAAAACATTCAGTACTTC. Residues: CSVQYRRLTKNIQYF.

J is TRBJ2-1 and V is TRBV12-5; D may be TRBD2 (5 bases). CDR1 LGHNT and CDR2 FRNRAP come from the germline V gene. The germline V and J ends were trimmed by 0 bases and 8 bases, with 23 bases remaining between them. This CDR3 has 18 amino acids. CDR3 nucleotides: TGTGCTAGTGGTTTGGTATTATTTCGAGAGGGCAGTCGCGATGAGCAGTTCTTC. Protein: CASGLVLFREGSRDEQFF.

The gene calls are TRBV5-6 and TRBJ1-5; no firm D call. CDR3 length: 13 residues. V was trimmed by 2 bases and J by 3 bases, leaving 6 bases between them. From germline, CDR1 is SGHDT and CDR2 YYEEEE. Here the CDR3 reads CASSFSHNQPQHF. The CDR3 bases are TGTGCCAGCAGCTTTTCCCACAATCAGCCCCAGCATTTT.

The CDR3 reads CASSPLVLGGLAGVLNTGELFF. The CDR3 nucleotides read TGCGCCAGCAGCCCTCTGGTTCTCGGGGGACTAGCGGGGGTTCTGAACACCGGGGAGCTGTTTTTT. The chain links TRBV4-1 to TRBJ2-2; the match to TRBD2 covers 14 bases. The V segment lost 4 bases and the J segment 1 base; nucleotides outside the gene matches: 17. Per germline, CDR1 MGHRA and CDR2 YSYEKL. The CDR3 loop spans 22 amino acids.

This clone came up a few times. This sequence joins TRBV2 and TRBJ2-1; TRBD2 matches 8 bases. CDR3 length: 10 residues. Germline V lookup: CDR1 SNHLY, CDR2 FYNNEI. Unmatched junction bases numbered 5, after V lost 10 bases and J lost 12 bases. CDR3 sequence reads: CATPGGPQFF. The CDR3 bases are TGTGCCACACCGGGGGGGCCGCAGTTCTTC.

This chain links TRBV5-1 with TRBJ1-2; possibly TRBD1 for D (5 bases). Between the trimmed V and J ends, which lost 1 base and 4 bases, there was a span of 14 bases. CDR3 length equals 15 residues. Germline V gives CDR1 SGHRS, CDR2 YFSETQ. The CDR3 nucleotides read TGCGCCAGCAGCTTGTTGGACAACCGCAGCTATGGCTACACCTTC. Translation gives CASSLLDNRSYGYTF.

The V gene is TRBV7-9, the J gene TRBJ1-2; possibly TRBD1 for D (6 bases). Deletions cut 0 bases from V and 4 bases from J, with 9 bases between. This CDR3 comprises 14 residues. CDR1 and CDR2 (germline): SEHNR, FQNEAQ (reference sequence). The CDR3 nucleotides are TGTGCCAGCAGCTTAGCGGGGGCCTCCTATGGCTACACCTTC. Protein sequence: CASSLAGASYGYTF.

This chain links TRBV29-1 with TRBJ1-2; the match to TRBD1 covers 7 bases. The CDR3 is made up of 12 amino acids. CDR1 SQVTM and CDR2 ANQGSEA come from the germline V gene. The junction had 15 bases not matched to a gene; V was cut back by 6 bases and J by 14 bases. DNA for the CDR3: TGCAGCGTCCTCGGGACAGCCCTTTACGTGACCTTC. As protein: CSVLGTALYVTF.

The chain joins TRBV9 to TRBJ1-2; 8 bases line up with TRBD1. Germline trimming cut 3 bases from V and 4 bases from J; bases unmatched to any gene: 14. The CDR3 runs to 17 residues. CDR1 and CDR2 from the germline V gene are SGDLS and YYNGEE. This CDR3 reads CASSAYTQGEGSYGYTF. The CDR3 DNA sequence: TGTGCCAGCAGCGCCTATACACAGGGGGAGGGGAGCTATGGCTACACCTTC.

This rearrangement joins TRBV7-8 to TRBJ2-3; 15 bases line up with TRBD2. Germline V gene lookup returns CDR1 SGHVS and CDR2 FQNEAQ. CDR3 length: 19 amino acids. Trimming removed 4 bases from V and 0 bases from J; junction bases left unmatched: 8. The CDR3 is CASSSGGLAGGTSTDTQYF. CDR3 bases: TGTGCCAGCAGCTCAGGGGGACTAGCGGGGGGAACTAGCACAGATACGCAGTATTTT.

The CDR3 bases are TGTGCCAGCAGTTTCGAGTTGGTTCAGGGGGAGTTTGTGGACACTGAAGCTTTCTTT. Translating gives CASSFELVQGEFVDTEAFF. This chain uses TRBV28 with TRBJ1-1; 7 bases fit TRBD1. After removal of 3 bases from V and 3 bases from J, the junction contained 19 bases not matched to a gene. Germline V gene lookup returns CDR1 MDHEN and CDR2 SYDVKM. The CDR3 covers 19 residues.

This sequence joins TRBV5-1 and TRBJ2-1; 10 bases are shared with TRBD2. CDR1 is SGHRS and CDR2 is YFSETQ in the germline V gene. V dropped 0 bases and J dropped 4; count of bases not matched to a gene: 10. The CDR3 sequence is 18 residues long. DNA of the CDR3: TGCGCCAGCAGCTTGGGACTTTCTAGCGGGGGAGCGTACAATGAGCAGTTCTTC. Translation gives CASSLGLSSGGAYNEQFF.

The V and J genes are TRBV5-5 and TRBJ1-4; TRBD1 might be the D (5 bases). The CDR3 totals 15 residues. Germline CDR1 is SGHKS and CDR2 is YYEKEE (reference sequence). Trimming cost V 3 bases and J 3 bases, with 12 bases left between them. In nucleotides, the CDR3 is TGTGCCAGCAGCTCGCAGGGTGGCCCTAATGAAAAACTGTTTTTT. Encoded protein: CASSSQGGPNEKLFF.

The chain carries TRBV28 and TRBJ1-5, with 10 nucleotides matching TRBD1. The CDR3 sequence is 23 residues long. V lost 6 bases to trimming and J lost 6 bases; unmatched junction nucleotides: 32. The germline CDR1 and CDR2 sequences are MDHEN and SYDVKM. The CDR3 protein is CASSPSPDLHRDRGERRAQPQHF. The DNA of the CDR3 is TGTGCCAGCAGCCCAAGCCCGGACTTACACCGGGACAGGGGCGAAAGGAGGGCTCAGCCCCAGCATTTT. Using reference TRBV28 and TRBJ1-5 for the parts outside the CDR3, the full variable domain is DVKVTQSSRYLVKRTGEKVFLECVQDMDHENMFWYRQDPGLGLRLIYFSYDVKMKEKGDIPEGYSVSREKKERFSLILESASTNQTSMYLCASSPSPDLHRDRGERRAQPQHFGDGTRLSIL.

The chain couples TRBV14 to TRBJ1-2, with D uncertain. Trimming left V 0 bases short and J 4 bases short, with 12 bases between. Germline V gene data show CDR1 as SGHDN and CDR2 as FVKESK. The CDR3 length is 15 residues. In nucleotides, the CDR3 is TGTGCCAGCAGCCAAGATCGAGGGAGTACCTATGGCTACACCTTC. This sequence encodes CASSQDRGSTYGYTF.

The CDR3, as DNA: TGTGCCAGCAGTCTACGGACAGGGGGCGGGGGGGAGCTGTTTTTT. Protein: CASSLRTGGGGELFF. This chain joins TRBV25-1 and TRBJ2-2; TRBD1 matches 11 bases. With V trimmed by 5 bases and J by 8 bases, 7 bases remained unmatched. Germline CDR1 reads MGHDK; CDR2 reads SYGVNS. The CDR3 runs to 15 residues.

Written as DNA, the CDR3 is TGTGCCAGCAGTGAAGTCAAGGCAGGGGGCCAAGATACGCAGTATTTT. This codes for CASSEVKAGGQDTQYF. The chain uses TRBV6-1 and TRBJ2-3, with TRBD1 identical over 8 bases. The ends lost 1 base at V and 5 bases at J; junction bases unmatched: 8. Germline CDR1 is MNHNS and CDR2 is SASEGT. The CDR3 spans 16 residues.

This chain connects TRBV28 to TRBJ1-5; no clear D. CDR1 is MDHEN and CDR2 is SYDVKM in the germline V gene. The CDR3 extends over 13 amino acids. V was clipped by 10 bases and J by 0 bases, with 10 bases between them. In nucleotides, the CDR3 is TGTGCCACTGGACTGGATAGCAATCAGCCCCAGCATTTT. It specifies CATGLDSNQPQHF. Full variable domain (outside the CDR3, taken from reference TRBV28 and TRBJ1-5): DVKVTQSSRYLVKRTGEKVFLECVQDMDHENMFWYRQDPGLGLRLIYFSYDVKMKEKGDIPEGYSVSREKKERFSLILESASTNQTSMYLCATGLDSNQPQHFGDGTRLSIL.

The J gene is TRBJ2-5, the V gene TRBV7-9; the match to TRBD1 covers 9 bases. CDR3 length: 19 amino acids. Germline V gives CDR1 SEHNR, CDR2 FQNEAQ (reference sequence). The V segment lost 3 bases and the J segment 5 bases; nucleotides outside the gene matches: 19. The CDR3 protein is CASSFNTLLGTGWYETQYF. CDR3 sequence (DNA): TGTGCCAGCAGCTTTAACACACTGTTAGGGACAGGGTGGTACGAGACCCAGTACTTC.

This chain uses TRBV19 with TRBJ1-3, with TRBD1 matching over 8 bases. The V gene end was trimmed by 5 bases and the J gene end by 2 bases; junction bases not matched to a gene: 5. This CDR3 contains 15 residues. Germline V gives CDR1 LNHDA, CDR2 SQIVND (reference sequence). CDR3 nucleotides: TGTGCCAGTAGTTCACCGGACAGGGCTGGAAACACCATATATTTT. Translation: CASSSPDRAGNTIYF.

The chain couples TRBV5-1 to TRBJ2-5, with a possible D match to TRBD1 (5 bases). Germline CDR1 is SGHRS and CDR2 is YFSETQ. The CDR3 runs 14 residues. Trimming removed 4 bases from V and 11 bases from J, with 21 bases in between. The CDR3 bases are TGCGCCAGCAGCGAGGACATAGCTAAGGACGGGCAGTACTTC. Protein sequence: CASSEDIAKDGQYF.

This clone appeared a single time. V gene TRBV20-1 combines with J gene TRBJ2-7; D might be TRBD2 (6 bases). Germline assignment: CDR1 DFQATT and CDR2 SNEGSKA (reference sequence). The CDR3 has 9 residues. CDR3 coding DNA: TGCAGCGCGGGGCACGAGCAGTACTTC. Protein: CSAGHEQYF.

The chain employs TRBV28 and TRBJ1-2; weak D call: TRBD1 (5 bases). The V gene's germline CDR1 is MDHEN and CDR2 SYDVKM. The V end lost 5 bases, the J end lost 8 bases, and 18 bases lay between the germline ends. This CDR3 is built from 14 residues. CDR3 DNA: TGTGCCAGCAGTCCAGGGTTACCGGGTCGAGGCTACACCTTC. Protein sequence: CASSPGLPGRGYTF.

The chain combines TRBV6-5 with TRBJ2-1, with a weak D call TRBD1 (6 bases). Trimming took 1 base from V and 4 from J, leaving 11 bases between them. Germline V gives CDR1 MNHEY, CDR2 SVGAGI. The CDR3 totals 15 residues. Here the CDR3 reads CASSYYRDLYNEQFF. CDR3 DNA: TGTGCCAGCAGTTACTACAGGGACCTATACAATGAGCAGTTCTTC.